Included here is one T cell receptor (beta chain) sequence, with context. The antigen remains undetermined. The CDR3 has 16 residues. V lost 4 bases, J lost 3 bases, and 5 bases stayed unmatched. CDR1 is SGHTA, CDR2 FQGTGA, per germline. This table comes from immunoSEQ multiplex PCR, and its TCRdb copy is limited to in-frame clones, with some not included. The table has approximately 42,000 clones, 75% to 85% seen once. These data come from a study of memory CD4+ T cells and cytomegalovirus serostatus. General observations from the study: Of around 160 reported CMV TCRbeta sequences, roughly 70 were found in memory CD4+ repertoires. CMV serostatus prediction reached median AUC 0.95, or 0.91 with US-trained model.

Single viable CD3+CD4+CD8-CD45RO+ cells were sorted as the memory CD4+ T cells. Serum IgG to CMV pp150, pp28, p38 and p52 defined serostatus. Total CD4+ T cells were enriched by CD4 positive selection. This receptor was identified in an adult in good health and CMV-seronegative. Source material: memory CD4+ T cells from blood. The genes are TRBV7-3 and TRBJ2-2; 10 bases are shared with TRBD1. This CDR3 reads CASSSPDRGHTGELFF. CDR3 nucleotides: TGTGCCAGCAGCTCCCCAGACAGGGGGCACACCGGGGAGCTGTTTTTT.